Listed below are T cell receptor beta chains from one sample, sequenced in a study of PD-1 blockade in classical Hodgkin lymphoma. Profiled with immunoSEQ multiplex PCR; TCRdb holds only in-frame clones, not every one. The sample contains 75,000 to 100,000 clones, roughly 80% of which appear only once. This specimen was peripheral blood mononuclear cells (PBMCs), taken before the second cycle of nivolumab. The receptors derive from a human donor with classical Hodgkin lymphoma. CDR3s leave out the opening cysteine and the closing phenylalanine or tryptophan. Each record gives: CDR3 protein, J gene, V gene, clone size. Where a row states a size, it is once, few, many or the class of an expanded clone; other rows omit it.

CDR3: ASSERAGVGTGELF
J: TRBJ2-2
V: TRBV6-1
size: .

CDR3: ASSPGLAVKTDTQY
J: TRBJ2-3
V: TRBV5-1
size: .

CDR3: ASDPGGTGTSTDTQY
J: TRBJ2-3
V: TRBV5-4
size: .

CDR3: ASSTRLAGGSVVSYNEQF
J: TRBJ2-1
V: TRBV5-1
size: many

CDR3: ASSPTSTGTYNEQF
J: TRBJ2-1
V: TRBV11-2
size: .

CDR3: ASRAPGTNYGYT
J: TRBJ1-2
V: TRBV6-4
size: few

CDR3: ASSLVAEEETQY
J: TRBJ2-5
V: TRBV5-1
size: few

CDR3: ASSQAPGATNEKLF
J: TRBJ1-4
V: TRBV4-1
size: .

CDR3: ASSVGTDPRKFYGYT
J: TRBJ1-2
V: TRBV9
size: .

CDR3: ASTGPGNTEAF
J: TRBJ1-1
V: TRBV25-1
size: once

CDR3: ASSESGRGADTQY
J: TRBJ2-3
V: TRBV9
size: .

CDR3: ASTGGSQTNTEAF
J: TRBJ1-1
V: TRBV5-1
size: once

CDR3: AISESLLNEQF
J: TRBJ2-1
V: TRBV10-3
size: .

CDR3: ASSPQGVAGVGHEQF
J: TRBJ2-1
V: TRBV4-3
size: .

CDR3: ASSFRGPYGYT
J: TRBJ1-2
V: TRBV5-8
size: .

CDR3: ASSTLAGAGYEQY
J: TRBJ2-7
V: TRBV7-3
size: .

CDR3: ASTRPGGSNQPQH
J: TRBJ1-5
V: TRBV28
size: .

CDR3: ASSQGVGPGELF
J: TRBJ2-2
V: TRBV4-3
size: .

CDR3: ASSLGGIRQETQY
J: TRBJ2-5
V: TRBV11-3
size: .

CDR3: ASSMGHGWEQY
J: TRBJ2-7
V: TRBV19
size: .

CDR3: ASSLVHETQY
J: TRBJ2-5
V: TRBV5-1
size: .

CDR3: ASSPDRLYGYT
J: TRBJ1-2
V: TRBV18
size: few

CDR3: ASSMTGAKLNQPQH
J: TRBJ1-5
V: TRBV19
size: few

CDR3: SAKQDTEAF
J: TRBJ1-1
V: TRBV20-1
size: .

CDR3: ASSQPSGTSLYSNQPQH
J: TRBJ1-5
V: TRBV9
size: .

CDR3: ASSTPHLNEKLF
J: TRBJ1-4
V: TRBV19
size: .

CDR3: ASSLGLAGGNGELF
J: TRBJ2-2
V: TRBV5-4
size: once

CDR3: ASSLTSPGGLAGANVLT
J: TRBJ2-6
V: TRBV5-1
size: .

CDR3: ASSSTSGIYEQY
J: TRBJ2-7
V: TRBV7-9
size: .

CDR3: AWSVTAGNTIY
J: TRBJ1-3
V: TRBV30
size: .

CDR3: ASIPRGGSNEQF
J: TRBJ2-1
V: TRBV7-2
size: .

CDR3: ASSPTGAGELF
J: TRBJ2-2
V: TRBV19
size: .

CDR3: AWSLPYRLQETQY
J: TRBJ2-5
V: TRBV30
size: .

CDR3: ASSAGQATYEQY
J: TRBJ2-7
V: TRBV6-1
size: .

CDR3: ASSQDSNRGSYGYT
J: TRBJ1-2
V: TRBV4-3
size: .

CDR3: ASAGTRGLEQY
J: TRBJ2-7
V: TRBV27
size: .

CDR3: AIRRTGLGANVLT
J: TRBJ2-6
V: TRBV10-3
size: .

CDR3: ASSFGTGDTGELF
J: TRBJ2-2
V: TRBV7-7
size: .

CDR3: ACSGTNYEKLF
J: TRBJ1-4
V: TRBV30
size: .

CDR3: ASSPRDRGIHGYT
J: TRBJ1-2
V: TRBV19
size: many

CDR3: ASLRGEGTGELF
J: TRBJ2-2
V: TRBV5-1
size: .

CDR3: ASRGTSGSLGETQY
J: TRBJ2-5
V: TRBV2
size: .

CDR3: ASSSLREVGELF
J: TRBJ2-2
V: TRBV11-2
size: .

CDR3: ASSLSETQY
J: TRBJ2-5
V: TRBV28
size: .

CDR3: ASSDSTGAGANVLT
J: TRBJ2-6
V: TRBV6-4
size: .

CDR3: ASKQRPETQY
J: TRBJ2-5
V: TRBV5-8
size: few

CDR3: ASNPLDRGNQPQH
J: TRBJ1-5
V: TRBV19
size: .

CDR3: ASQTGRMNTEAF
J: TRBJ1-1
V: TRBV10-2
size: .

CDR3: ASSENPAGLGEKLF
J: TRBJ1-4
V: TRBV2
size: few

CDR3: ASSKDRMVGYT
J: TRBJ1-2
V: TRBV5-5
size: .

CDR3: ASSTPGDQETQY
J: TRBJ2-5
V: TRBV5-4
size: .

CDR3: ASSRGGSGANVLT
J: TRBJ2-6
V: TRBV9
size: .

CDR3: ASSPASPGTQY
J: TRBJ2-3
V: TRBV9
size: .

CDR3: ASSGLAGGGETQY
J: TRBJ2-5
V: TRBV5-1
size: .

CDR3: ASSPTRLGAGGEKLF
J: TRBJ1-4
V: TRBV11-2
size: .

CDR3: ASSLQTGRFETQY
J: TRBJ2-5
V: TRBV14
size: few

CDR3: AISDSSYEQY
J: TRBJ2-7
V: TRBV10-3
size: .

CDR3: ASRTRQVQETQY
J: TRBJ2-5
V: TRBV5-8
size: .

CDR3: AIRGLSGTEAF
J: TRBJ1-1
V: TRBV10-3
size: .